Below are 29 T cell receptor beta chains sequenced from a single sample in a study of cytomegalovirus exposure and HLA in healthy donors. Primers: 60 Vbeta forward and 13 Jbeta reverse. Repertoires were generated with immunoSEQ multiplex PCR, while TCRdb's copy carries only in-frame clones and drops some. Its table lists 45,000 to 60,000 clones. Input material: PBMCs. These TCRs come from a woman aged 40-49 years in good health and CMV-seronegative.

The chain recombines TRBV28 with TRBJ2-1, with 8 bases identical to TRBD1. This CDR3 has 14 residues. V lost 10 bases to trimming and J lost 6 bases; unmatched junction nucleotides: 11. Per germline, CDR1 MDHEN and CDR2 SYDVKM. CDR3 DNA sequence: TGTGCCACGAAGACAGGGGTGTTAAGCAATGAGCAGTTCTTC. It is translated as CATKTGVLSNEQFF.

The chain couples TRBV6-1 to TRBJ1-5; maybe TRBD1 (6 bases). V was cut by 4 bases and J by 8 bases, with 21 bases left in between. Germline V gene lookup returns CDR1 MNHNS and CDR2 SASEGT. The CDR3 has 16 residues. Here the CDR3 DNA reads TGTGCCAGCAGTGCGGCCCCCTCCGGGACATGGGAGCCCCAGCATTTT. Its protein product is CASSAAPSGTWEPQHF.

CDR3 region: CATSRESGGAETQYF. The CDR3 DNA sequence: TGTGCCACCAGCAGAGAAAGCGGGGGGGCAGAGACCCAGTACTTC. This chain connects TRBV15 to TRBJ2-5, with 10 nucleotides matching TRBD2. Germline CDR1 reads LNHNV; CDR2 reads YYDKDF (reference sequence). The CDR3 has 15 amino acids. Trimming removed 0 bases from V and 4 bases from J; junction bases left unmatched: 2.

V usage is TRBV5-3 and J usage is TRBJ2-7; D possibly corresponds to TRBD1 (5 bases). TRBV5-3 is labeled an ORF, and its function is uncertain. This CDR3 has 19 amino acids. V lost 0 bases and J 2 bases, leaving 24 bases between the germline ends. The CDR3 sequence is CARSLAGELYRWGTYEQYF. CDR3 sequence (DNA): TGTGCCAGAAGCTTGGCGGGCGAGTTATACAGGTGGGGAACCTACGAGCAGTACTTC.

The rearrangement uses TRBV7-9 and TRBJ1-1; the D is unclear. CDR3 length: 11 residues. CDR1 and CDR2 (germline): SEHNR, FQNEAQ (reference sequence). With 1 base removed from V and 7 bases from J, the gap between germline ends came to 4 bases. The CDR3 region has the DNA TGTGCCAGCAGCTTAGATCGTGAAGCTTTCTTT. Protein: CASSLDREAFF.

The rearrangement joins TRBV11-2 to TRBJ2-7; D ambiguous. Trimming took off 0 bases at V and 0 bases at J, with 6 bases between the two ends. The CDR3 length is 14 residues. The V gene's germline CDR1 is SGHAT and CDR2 FQNNGV. The CDR3 protein is CASSLDWSSYEQYF. In DNA form, the CDR3 reads TGTGCCAGCAGCTTAGACTGGAGCTCCTACGAGCAGTACTTC.

A note on this clone: The junction departs from the called germline gene at one end, perhaps through a read error. The identical CDR3 is also encoded by other nucleotide sequences in the sample. DNA for the CDR3: TGTGCCTGGAGTTCCCCGGGGGGGGTCACACCCCTACACTTT. The encoded protein is CAWSSPGGVTPLHF. The chain links TRBV30 to TRBJ1-6; tentatively, D is TRBD1 (5 bases). The CDR3 is 14 amino acids. Germline loops: CDR1 GTSNPN, CDR2 SVGIG (reference sequence).

The rearrangement links TRBV4-2 to TRBJ2-7; tentatively, D is TRBD1 (6 bases). Trimming removed 0 bases from V and 3 bases from J, with 12 bases in between. CDR1 is LGHNA and CDR2 is YNFKEQ in the germline V gene. The CDR3 totals 15 residues. This chain's CDR3 is CASSQDLDSVYEQYF. Written as DNA, the CDR3 is TGTGCCAGCAGCCAAGATTTGGACAGCGTCTACGAGCAGTACTTC.

The chain carries TRBV30 and TRBJ2-3; weak D call: TRBD2 (5 bases). CDR1 and CDR2 from the germline V gene are GTSNPN and SVGIG (reference sequence). With 4 bases removed from V and 4 bases from J, the gap between germline ends came to 15 bases. This CDR3 spans 14 amino acids. DNA of the CDR3: TGTGCCTGGAATATGGGATCGGAGGCAGATACGCAGTATTTT. Translation gives CAWNMGSEADTQYF.

The genes are TRBV27 and TRBJ2-7, with TRBD1 matching over 7 bases. J was trimmed by 2 bases and V by 5 bases; bases with no gene match: 9. The CDR3 is made up of 15 amino acids. The germline V gene encodes CDR1 MNHEY and CDR2 SMNVEV (reference sequence). In DNA, the CDR3 is TGTGCCAGCAGTCTAGGGACAGCTGGAGCCTACGAGCAGTACTTC. This codes for CASSLGTAGAYEQYF.

V gene TRBV5-1 combines with J gene TRBJ1-2; 10 nucleotides line up with TRBD1. Per the germline V gene, CDR1 is SGHRS and CDR2 is YFSETQ. This CDR3 has 15 amino acids. V was pared by 1 base and J by 6 bases, with 6 bases of the junction left unmatched. DNA of the CDR3: TGCGCCAGCAGCTTGCGGGACAGGGGCCGAGATGGCTACACCTTC. Encoded protein: CASSLRDRGRDGYTF.

The J gene is TRBJ2-5, the V gene TRBV6-5, with D possibly TRBD2 on 6 matching bases. This CDR3 spans 16 amino acids. V dropped 0 bases and J dropped 1 base, with 12 bases sitting between them. Germline assignment: CDR1 MNHEY and CDR2 SVGAGI. For the CDR3, the DNA is TGTGCCAGCAGTTACTCGACCGGGGACTTCCAAGAGACCCAGTACTTC. Amino acid sequence: CASSYSTGDFQETQYF.

This chain links TRBV28 with TRBJ2-2; D not resolved. CDR1 is MDHEN, CDR2 SYDVKM, per germline. Between the trimmed V and J ends, which lost 6 bases and 1 base, there was a span of 12 bases. The CDR3 extends over 15 amino acids. The DNA of the CDR3 is TGTGCCAGCAGCCCCCCCTTAGAGAACACCGGGGAGCTGTTTTTT. Its translation: CASSPPLENTGELFF.

V is TRBV20-1 and J is TRBJ2-3; 7 bases are shared with TRBD1. CDR1 is DFQATT and CDR2 is SNEGSKA in the germline V gene (reference sequence). V lost 8 bases and J lost 6; bases outside the gene matches: 2. The CDR3 has 10 residues. For the CDR3, the DNA is TGCAGTTCCAGGGGGGATACGCAGTATTTT. It specifies CSSRGDTQYF.

The rearrangement joins TRBV7-8 to TRBJ2-7, with a weak D call TRBD1 (5 bases). CDR3 length: 14 residues. Per the germline V gene, CDR1 is SGHVS and CDR2 is FQNEAQ. Between the trimmed V and J ends, which lost 4 bases and 7 bases, there was a span of 17 bases. CDR3 in DNA: TGTGCCAGCAGCTCTAGGGGCTTGGGGTGGGAGCAGTACTTC. Protein sequence: CASSSRGLGWEQYF.

The V call is TRBV2, the J call TRBJ1-2; D perhaps matches TRBD1 (6 bases). The germline gives CDR1 SNHLY, CDR2 FYNNEI. CDR3 size: 14 residues. With 4 bases removed from V and 4 bases from J, the gap between germline ends came to 13 bases. CDR3 sequence reads: CASSGQGSAYGYTF. In DNA form, the CDR3 reads TGTGCCAGCAGTGGGCAGGGGTCTGCCTATGGCTACACCTTC.

This sequence joins TRBV5-1 and TRBJ1-2; 12 bases fit TRBD1. The CDR3 extends over 16 amino acids. Germline CDR1 is SGHRS and CDR2 is YFSETQ. Trimming cost V 3 bases and J 3 bases; bases outside gene matches: 6. CDR3 nucleotides: TGCGCCAGCAGCTATCCGGGACAGGGGGCAGACTATGGCTACACCTTC. This sequence encodes CASSYPGQGADYGYTF.

V is TRBV15 and J is TRBJ2-7; TRBD1 matches at 10 bases. The CDR3 is 17 residues long. Germline trimming cut 5 bases from V and 1 base from J; bases unmatched to any gene: 11. CDR1 is LNHNV, CDR2 YYDKDF, per germline (reference sequence). CDR3 region: CATSPGQGLRGSYEQYF. The CDR3 DNA reads TGTGCCACCAGCCCGGGACAGGGGTTGAGGGGGTCCTACGAGCAGTACTTC.

J is TRBJ1-4 and V is TRBV9; perhaps TRBD1 as D (5 bases). Per germline, CDR1 SGDLS and CDR2 YYNGEE. Deletions cut 3 bases from V and 1 base from J, with 10 bases between. The CDR3 covers 15 residues. CDR3 sequence (DNA): TGTGCCAGCAGCGCTAGGGGAATAACTAATGAAAAACTGTTTTTT. Translating it yields CASSARGITNEKLFF.

The rearrangement joins TRBV9 to TRBJ2-5; D ambiguous. Germline CDR1 SGDLS, CDR2 YYNGEE. CDR3 length: 13 residues. V was cut by 0 bases and J by 1 base, with 4 bases left in between. The CDR3 nucleotides read TGTGCCAGCAGCGTAGGGCTCCAAGAGACCCAGTACTTC. Its protein is CASSVGLQETQYF.

This sequence joins TRBV13 and TRBJ1-2, with a weak D call TRBD1 (6 bases). The CDR3 sequence is 15 residues long. V shed 5 bases and J shed 2 bases, with 15 bases lying between them. Germline CDR1 PRHDT, CDR2 FYEKMQ (reference sequence). The CDR3 spells CASSPWDKTNYGYTF. The CDR3 bases are TGTGCCAGCAGCCCCTGGGACAAAACCAACTATGGCTACACCTTC.

The gene calls are TRBV10-3 and TRBJ1-1; D not certain. Germline loops: CDR1 ENHRY, CDR2 SYGVKD. V lost 2 bases to trimming and J lost 2 bases, with 15 bases between them. The CDR3 has 16 residues. CDR3 DNA sequence: TGTGCCATCAGTGAGAGGTTAACAGCCGTCAACACTGAAGCTTTCTTT. Encoded protein: CAISERLTAVNTEAFF.

This chain links TRBV2 with TRBJ1-2, with D tentatively TRBD1 (5 bases). The V gene's germline CDR1 is SNHLY and CDR2 FYNNEI. With 6 bases removed from V and 4 bases from J, the gap between germline ends came to 18 bases. This CDR3 is built from 15 residues. The CDR3 region has the DNA TGTGCCAGCAGCGCCCAGGGCTCCCTAGTCTATGGCTACACCTTC. Its protein is CASSAQGSLVYGYTF. The full variable domain, completed using reference TRBV2 and TRBJ1-2, is EPEVTQTPSHQVTQMGQEVILRCVPISNHLYFYWYRQILGQKVEFLVSFYNNEISEKSEIFDDQFSVERPDGSNFTLKIRSTKLEDSAMYFCASSAQGSLVYGYTFGSGTRLTVV.

The rearrangement links TRBV5-1 to TRBJ1-1; weak D call: TRBD1 (6 bases). Looked up from germline, CDR1 is SGHRS and CDR2 is YFSETQ. CDR3 length equals 13 residues. Between the trimmed V and J ends, which lost 4 bases and 3 bases, there was a span of 10 bases. The CDR3 coding sequence is TGCGCCAGCAGCGCACAGGGTGACACTGAAGCTTTCTTT. Its protein is CASSAQGDTEAFF.

V and J are TRBV18 and TRBJ2-5; 13 nucleotides agree with TRBD2. The CDR3 sequence is 15 residues long. Per germline, CDR1 KGHSH and CDR2 LQKENI. Losses at the gene ends were 3 bases for V and 5 bases for J; bases not matched to a gene: 3. CDR3 in amino acids: CASSPGLAGMETQYF. The CDR3 bases are TGTGCCAGCTCACCGGGACTAGCGGGGATGGAGACCCAGTACTTC.

The gene calls are TRBV30 and TRBJ2-7; D is possibly TRBD1 (5 bases). V gave up 2 bases and J gave up 7 bases, with 15 bases separating them. Germline assignment: CDR1 GTSNPN and CDR2 SVGIG (reference sequence). The CDR3 has 13 amino acids. The CDR3 here is CAWSLDNDREQYF. CDR3 sequence (DNA): TGTGCCTGGAGTTTGGACAACGATAGGGAGCAGTACTTC.

The J gene is TRBJ2-3, the V gene TRBV5-4, with D possibly TRBD2 on 6 matching bases. V lost 4 bases to trimming and J lost 2 bases, with 8 bases between them. CDR1 and CDR2 (germline): SGHNT, YYREEE (reference sequence). The CDR3 runs to 13 residues. The CDR3 protein is CASSGEATDTQYF. The CDR3 DNA reads TGTGCCAGCAGCGGGGAGGCCACAGATACGCAGTATTTT.

CDR3 residues: CASSFKRDTTYEQYF. Written as DNA, the CDR3 is TGTGCCAGCAGCTTTAAACGGGACACCACCTACGAGCAGTACTTC. V usage is TRBV5-8 and J usage is TRBJ2-7; a weak D match, TRBD1 (6 bases). Between the trimmed V and J ends, which lost 2 bases and 2 bases, there was a span of 14 bases. Germline assignment: CDR1 SGHTS and CDR2 YDEGEE. This CDR3 spans 15 amino acids.

The chain employs TRBV18 and TRBJ1-2; D remains ambiguous. The germline CDR1 and CDR2 sequences are KGHSH and LQKENI. V was trimmed by 0 bases and J by 0 bases, leaving 2 bases between them. The CDR3 has 13 amino acids. The CDR3 spells CASSPPTNYGYTF. The CDR3 coding sequence is TGTGCCAGCTCACCACCCACTAACTATGGCTACACCTTC.